This T cell receptor (beta chain) originates from a study of T cell repertoires in cytomegalovirus infection. TCRdb reprocessed the reads with MiXCR, giving one entry per CDR3 protein. This sample carries approximately 910,000 distinct CDR3 sequences, about a third of them seen once, and the ten largest clones take more than 13%. This clonotype was counted ten times or more. Its antigen is currently unknown. Germline assignment: CDR1 MNHEY and CDR2 SMNVEV (reference sequence). The germline V and J ends were trimmed by 2 bases and 1 base, with 5 bases remaining between them. The CDR3 runs to 13 residues.

The source material was cultured CD8+ T cells from PBMCs, sampled from culture after CMV antigen stimulation. The chain recombines TRBV27 with TRBJ2-5; D remains unclear. The TCR comes from a human donor in good health (CMV status not recorded). Some clones in this sample may be carry-over from other donors' samples. This chain's CDR3 is CASSLTVQETQYF. DNA for the CDR3: TGTGCCAGCAGTTTAACCGTCCAAGAGACCCAGTACTTC.